The 9 T cell receptor beta chains reported below all come from one sample, sequenced in a study of shared clonotypes between healthy human individuals. Measured with immunoSEQ multiplex PCR; TCRdb has only the in-frame clones, and not every one. The repertoire holds some 2.1 million clones, with 85% to 95% as singletons. CD8 cells classed as naive were CD45RO-negative and positively selected for CCR7, excluding terminally differentiated effector memory CD45RA+ cells. The sample was naive CD8+ T cells sorted from blood. These receptor sequences come from a man aged 18 to 30 in good health.

The chain couples TRBV7-9 to TRBJ2-3; 11 nucleotides line up with TRBD2. The CDR3 extends over 19 amino acids. Trimming took 6 bases from V and 5 from J; bases not matched to a gene: 19. Per the germline V gene, CDR1 is SEHNR and CDR2 is FQNEAQ (reference sequence). The DNA for the CDR3 is TGTGCCAGCAGTCCTCCGACAGGGAATAGCGGGAGGGCCCTAGATACGCAGTATTTT. It codes for CASSPPTGNSGRALDTQYF.

The chain carries TRBV2 and TRBJ2-5, with 8 positions matching TRBD1. Germline trimming cut 0 bases from V and 3 bases from J; bases unmatched to any gene: 3. The CDR3 sequence is 15 residues long. CDR1 and CDR2 (germline): SNHLY, FYNNEI. The CDR3 DNA follows: TGTGCCAGCAGTGAAGCTCCGACAGGGGAAGAGACCCAGTACTTC. Translation: CASSEAPTGEETQYF.

The chain recombines TRBV14 with TRBJ2-1; TRBD2 agrees at 14 bases. With V trimmed by 1 base and J by 8 bases, 1 base remained unmatched. The germline V gene encodes CDR1 SGHDN and CDR2 FVKESK. There are 15 residues in the CDR3. CDR3: CASSQGLAGGDEQFF. The CDR3 coding sequence is TGTGCCAGCAGCCAAGGACTAGCGGGAGGGGATGAGCAGTTCTTC.

The table lists this clone with a few counts. V is TRBV2 and J is TRBJ2-7, with 11 bases lining up with TRBD1. Germline trimming cut 6 bases from V and 2 bases from J; bases unmatched to any gene: 3. Germline V gives CDR1 SNHLY, CDR2 FYNNEI. The CDR3 is 14 amino acids. CDR3 in DNA: TGTGCCAGCAGGTGGGACAGGGGGACCTACGAGCAGTACTTC. It translates to CASRWDRGTYEQYF.

This sequence joins TRBV19 and TRBJ2-1, with D possibly called TRBD1 or TRBD2 (5 bases each). From germline, CDR1 is LNHDA and CDR2 SQIVND (reference sequence). The CDR3 is 14 residues long. V dropped 0 bases and J dropped 10 bases, with 13 bases sitting between them. The chain's CDR3 is CASSIDHGDGEQFF. In DNA form, the CDR3 reads TGTGCCAGTAGTATAGATCATGGGGACGGAGAGCAGTTCTTC.

This clone was observed a single time. The genes are TRBV28 and TRBJ1-1; the match to TRBD1 covers 9 bases. J lost 2 bases, V lost 7 bases, and 5 bases had no gene match. The CDR3 is 14 residues long. Germline CDR1 and CDR2: MDHEN and SYDVKM. The DNA of the CDR3 is TGTGCCAGCACCGGACAGGGGCTTAACACTGAAGCTTTCTTT. Translating it yields CASTGQGLNTEAFF.

The chain is built from TRBV7-9 and TRBJ2-2, with 9 bases lining up with TRBD1. Losses at the gene ends were 2 bases for V and 4 bases for J; bases not matched to a gene: 8. The CDR3 sequence is 17 residues long. Germline CDR1 SEHNR, CDR2 FQNEAQ (reference sequence). The CDR3 nucleotides are TGTGCCAGCAGCTTAAAGGGACAGGGCCCGAGCACCGGGGAGCTGTTTTTT. It is translated as CASSLKGQGPSTGELFF.

This clone was picked up one time. In this CDR3 the conserved last residue, phenylalanine or tryptophan, is missing, so a read error is likely. The CDR3 spells CASSRSFWYEQYL. The CDR3 DNA is TGTGCCAGCAGTAGATCCTTTTGGTACGAGCAGTACCTC. The J gene is TRBJ2-7, the V gene TRBV27; D gene unclear. Germline CDR1 and CDR2: MNHEY and SMNVEV (reference sequence). The CDR3 covers 13 residues. V lost 5 bases and J lost 4, with 12 bases in between.

The chain recombines TRBV19 with TRBJ1-5, with 8 bases lining up with TRBD1. CDR1 and CDR2 from the germline V gene are LNHDA and SQIVND (reference sequence). CDR3 length: 13 amino acids. V shed 10 bases and J 2 bases; nucleotides not matched to a gene: 4. CDR3 in amino acids: CAIGQGGNQPQHF. CDR3 DNA sequence: TGTGCCATAGGACAGGGTGGCAATCAGCCCCAGCATTTT. The full variable domain, in which reference TRBV19 and TRBJ1-5 provide the parts outside the CDR3, is DGGITQSPKYLFRKEGQNVTLSCEQNLNHDAMYWYRQDPGQGLRLIYYSQIVNDFQKGDIAEGYSVSREKKESFPLTVTSAQKNPTAFYLCAIGQGGNQPQHFGDGTRLSIL.